Listed here is a single T cell receptor beta chain. The sequencing template was cDNA reverse transcribed from extracted RNA. The data were produced by immunoSEQ multiplex PCR, yet TCRdb's version contains in-frame clones alone and is incomplete. The sample yields fewer than 250,000 clones, 60% seen once. These data originate in a study of CD8+ T cells in alopecia areata. V lost 3 bases and J 11 bases, leaving 14 bases between the germline ends. From germline, CDR1 is SGHDN and CDR2 FVKESK. This CDR3 region has 13 residues. Treatment indicated: oral pan-JAK inhibitor, 5-10 mg twice daily. Sorted populations comprised CD4+ and CD8+ T cells obtained from PBMCs.

The source was CD4+ T cells sorted from blood, collected at week 24, from a patient treated with tofacitinib. This receptor was identified in a human donor with alopecia areata. The genes are TRBV14 and TRBJ2-1; D gene uncertain. CDR3 protein: CASSHLNTDQQFF. In DNA, the CDR3 is TGTGCCAGCAGCCATCTAAACACTGACCAGCAGTTCTTC.